This T cell receptor beta chain appears in the sequencing data of a study of blood T cell repertoires in COVID-19. CDR3 size: 13 residues. The V gene lost 6 bases and the J gene lost 7 bases, with 13 bases spanning the gap. CDR1 and CDR2 from the germline V gene are MNHEY and SVGAGI. Assay used: immunoSEQ multiplex PCR; TCRdb lists only in-frame clones, some missing. The data hold about 220,000 clones, with about 85% observed a single time. The clonotype comes from a woman in her twenties or thirties who had recovered from COVID-19. The sequenced sample consisted of PBMCs or T cells enriched from blood (not recorded which). This chain links TRBV6-5 with TRBJ2-1, with a tentative D call TRBD1 (5 bases). CDR3 residues: CASRITQGNEQFF. The CDR3 DNA sequence: TGTGCCAGCAGAATAACCCAGGGTAATGAGCAGTTCTTC.